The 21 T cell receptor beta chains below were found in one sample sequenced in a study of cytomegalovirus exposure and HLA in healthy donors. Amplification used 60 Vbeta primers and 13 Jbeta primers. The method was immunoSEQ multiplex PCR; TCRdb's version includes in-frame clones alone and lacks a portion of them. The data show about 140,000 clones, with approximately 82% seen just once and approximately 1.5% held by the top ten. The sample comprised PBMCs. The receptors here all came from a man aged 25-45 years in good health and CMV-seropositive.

Here the CDR3 DNA reads TGTGCCAGCAGTTTGACCCTTGAGGGGGTTGGCAATCAGCCCCAGCATTTT. Its translation is CASSLTLEGVGNQPQHF. The chain recombines TRBV28 with TRBJ1-5, with D perhaps TRBD1 (6 bases). Germline V CDR1 and CDR2: MDHEN, SYDVKM. This CDR3 has 17 residues. Trimming removed 3 bases at V and 2 bases at J, with 17 bases between.

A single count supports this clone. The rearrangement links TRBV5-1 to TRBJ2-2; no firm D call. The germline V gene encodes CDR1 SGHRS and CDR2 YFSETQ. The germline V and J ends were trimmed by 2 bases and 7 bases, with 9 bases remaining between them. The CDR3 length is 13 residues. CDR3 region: CASSLFADGELFF. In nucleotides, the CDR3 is TGCGCCAGCAGCTTATTCGCGGACGGGGAGCTGTTTTTT.

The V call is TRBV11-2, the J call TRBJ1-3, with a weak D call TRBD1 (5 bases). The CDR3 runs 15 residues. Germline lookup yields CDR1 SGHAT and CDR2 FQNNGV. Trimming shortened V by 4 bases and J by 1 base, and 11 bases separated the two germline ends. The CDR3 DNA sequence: TGTGCCAGCAGCTCAAATGGGGGGTCTGGAAACACCATATATTTT. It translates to CASSSNGGSGNTIYF.

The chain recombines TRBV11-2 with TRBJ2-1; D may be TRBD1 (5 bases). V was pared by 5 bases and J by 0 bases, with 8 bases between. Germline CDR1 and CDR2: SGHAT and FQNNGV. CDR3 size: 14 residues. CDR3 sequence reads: CASSHRSSYNEQFF. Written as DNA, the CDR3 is TGTGCCAGCAGCCACAGGAGCTCCTACAATGAGCAGTTCTTC.

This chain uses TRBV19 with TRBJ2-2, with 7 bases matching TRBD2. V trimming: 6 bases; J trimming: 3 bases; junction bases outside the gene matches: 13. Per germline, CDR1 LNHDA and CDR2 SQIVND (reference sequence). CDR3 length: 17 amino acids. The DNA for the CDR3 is TGTGCCAGTAGATTTGACCTGGCGGGGAGGGACACCGGGGAGCTGTTTTTT. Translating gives CASRFDLAGRDTGELFF.

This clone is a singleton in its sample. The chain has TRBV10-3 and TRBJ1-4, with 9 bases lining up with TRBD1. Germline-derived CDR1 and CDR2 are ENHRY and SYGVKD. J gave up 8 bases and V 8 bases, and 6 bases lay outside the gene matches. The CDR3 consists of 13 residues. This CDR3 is CAIQQGADEKLFF. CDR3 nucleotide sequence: TGTGCCATCCAACAGGGGGCGGACGAAAAACTGTTTTTT.

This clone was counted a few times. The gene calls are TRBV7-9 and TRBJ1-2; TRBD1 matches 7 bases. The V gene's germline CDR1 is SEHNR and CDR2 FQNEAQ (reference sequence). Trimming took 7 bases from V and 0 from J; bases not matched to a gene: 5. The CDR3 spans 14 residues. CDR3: CASIAQGSNYGYTF. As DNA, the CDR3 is TGTGCCAGCATCGCACAGGGGTCTAACTATGGCTACACCTTC.

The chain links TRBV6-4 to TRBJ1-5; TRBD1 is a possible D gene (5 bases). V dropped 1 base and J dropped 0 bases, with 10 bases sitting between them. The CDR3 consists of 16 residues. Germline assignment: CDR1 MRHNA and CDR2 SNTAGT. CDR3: CASSDYKGVSNQPQHF. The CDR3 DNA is TGTGCCAGCAGTGACTACAAAGGGGTTAGCAATCAGCCCCAGCATTTT.

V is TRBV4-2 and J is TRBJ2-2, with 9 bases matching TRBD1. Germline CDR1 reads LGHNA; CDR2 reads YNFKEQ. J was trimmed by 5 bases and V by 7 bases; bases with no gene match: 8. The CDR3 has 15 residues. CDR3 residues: CASIKAQGATGELFF. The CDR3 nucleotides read TGTGCCAGCATAAAAGCACAGGGGGCGACCGGGGAGCTGTTTTTT.

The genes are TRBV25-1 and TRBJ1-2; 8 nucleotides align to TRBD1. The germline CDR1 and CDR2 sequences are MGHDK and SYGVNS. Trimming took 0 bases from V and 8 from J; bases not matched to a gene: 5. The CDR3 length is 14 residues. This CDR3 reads CASSEYRQGSGYTF. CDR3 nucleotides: TGTGCCAGCAGTGAATATCGACAGGGGAGCGGCTACACCTTC.

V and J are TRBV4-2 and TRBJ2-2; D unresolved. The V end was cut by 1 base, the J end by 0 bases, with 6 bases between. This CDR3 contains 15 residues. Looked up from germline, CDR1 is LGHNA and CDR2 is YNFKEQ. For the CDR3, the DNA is TGTGCCAGCAGCCAAGGACTTTCGAACACCGGGGAGCTGTTTTTT. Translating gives CASSQGLSNTGELFF.

CDR3: CASSPGGQSELFF. The CDR3 DNA sequence: TGTGCCAGCTCACCTGGGGGACAGTCGGAGCTGTTTTTT. V usage is TRBV18 and J usage is TRBJ2-2; TRBD1 matches 7 bases. V was clipped by 3 bases and J by 10 bases; unmatched bases: 5. CDR1 and CDR2 (germline): KGHSH, LQKENI. There are 13 residues in the CDR3.

This chain's CDR3 is CASSNLAGGSGEQYF. The CDR3 nucleotides are TGTGCCAGCAGCAATCTAGCGGGAGGTTCCGGAGAGCAGTACTTC. V gene TRBV7-8 combines with J gene TRBJ2-7; 11 bases are a match to TRBD2. Looked up from germline, CDR1 is SGHVS and CDR2 is FQNEAQ. The CDR3 is made up of 15 amino acids. After removal of 5 bases from V and 7 bases from J, the junction contained 10 bases not matched to a gene.

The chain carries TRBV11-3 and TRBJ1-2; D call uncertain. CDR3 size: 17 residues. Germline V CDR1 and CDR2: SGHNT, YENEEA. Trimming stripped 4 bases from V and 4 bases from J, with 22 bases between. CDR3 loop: CASSSYPLALGCYGYTF. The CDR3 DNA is TGTGCCAGCAGCTCTTATCCCCTGGCCCTAGGCTGCTATGGCTACACCTTC.

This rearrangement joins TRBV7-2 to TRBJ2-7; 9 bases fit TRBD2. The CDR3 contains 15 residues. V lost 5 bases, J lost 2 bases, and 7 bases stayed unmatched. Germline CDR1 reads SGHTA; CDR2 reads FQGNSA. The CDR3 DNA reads TGTGCCAGCAGCCTCCTCGCGGGGGGGACCTACGAGCAGTACTTC. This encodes CASSLLAGGTYEQYF. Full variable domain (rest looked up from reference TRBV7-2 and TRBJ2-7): GAGVSQSPSNKVTEKGKDVELRCDPISGHTALYWYRQSLGQGLEFLIYFQGNSAPDKSGLPSDRFSAERTGGSVSTLTIQRTQQEDSAVYLCASSLLAGGTYEQYFGPGTRLTVT.

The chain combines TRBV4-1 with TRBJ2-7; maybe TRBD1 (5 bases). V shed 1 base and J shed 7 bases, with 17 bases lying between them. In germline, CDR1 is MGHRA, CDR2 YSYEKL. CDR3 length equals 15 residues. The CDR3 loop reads CASSQGSASGNEQYF. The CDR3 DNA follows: TGCGCCAGCAGCCAAGGAAGTGCCTCAGGGAATGAGCAGTACTTC.

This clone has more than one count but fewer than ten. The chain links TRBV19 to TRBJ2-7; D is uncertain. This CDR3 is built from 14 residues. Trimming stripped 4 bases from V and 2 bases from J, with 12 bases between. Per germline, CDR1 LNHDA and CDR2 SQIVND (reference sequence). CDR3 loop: CASSTSQAPYEQYF. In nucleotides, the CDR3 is TGTGCCAGTAGTACTTCCCAGGCCCCCTACGAGCAGTACTTC.

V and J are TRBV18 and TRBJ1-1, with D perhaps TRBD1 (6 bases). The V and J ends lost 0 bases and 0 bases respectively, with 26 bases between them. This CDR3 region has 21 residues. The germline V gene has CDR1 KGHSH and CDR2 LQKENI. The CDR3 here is CASSPPRKGIQGAAMNTEAFF. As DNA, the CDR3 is TGTGCCAGCTCACCACCGAGAAAGGGGATACAGGGTGCGGCAATGAACACTGAAGCTTTCTTT.

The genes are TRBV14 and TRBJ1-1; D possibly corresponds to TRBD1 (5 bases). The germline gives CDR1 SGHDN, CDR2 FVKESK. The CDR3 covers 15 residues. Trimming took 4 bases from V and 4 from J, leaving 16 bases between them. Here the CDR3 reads CASSRGPLRGTEAFF. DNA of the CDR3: TGTGCCAGCAGCCGCGGCCCGCTTAGGGGCACTGAAGCTTTCTTT.

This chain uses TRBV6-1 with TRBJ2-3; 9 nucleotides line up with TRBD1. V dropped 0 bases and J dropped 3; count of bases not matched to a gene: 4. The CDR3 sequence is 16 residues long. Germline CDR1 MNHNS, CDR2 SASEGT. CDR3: CASSEAMGQGTDTQYF. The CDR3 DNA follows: TGTGCCAGCAGTGAAGCGATGGGACAGGGTACAGATACGCAGTATTTT.

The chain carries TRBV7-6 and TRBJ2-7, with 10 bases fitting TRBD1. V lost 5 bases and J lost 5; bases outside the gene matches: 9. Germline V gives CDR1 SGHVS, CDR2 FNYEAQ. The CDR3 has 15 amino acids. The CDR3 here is CASSLIGQGVNEQYF. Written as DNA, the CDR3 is TGTGCCAGCAGCCTAATCGGACAGGGGGTCAACGAGCAGTACTTC.